Shown below are 21 T cell receptor beta chains from a single sample sequenced in a study of T cell repertoires in cytomegalovirus infection. No antigens are known for them. TCRdb reprocessed the reads with MiXCR, giving one entry per CDR3 protein. This repertoire shows about 900,000 distinct CDR3 sequences, 31% found once; its top ten account for roughly 13%. The sample consisted of cultured CD8+ T cells from PBMCs, taken from culture after CMV antigen stimulation. The receptors originated from a human donor in good health (CMV status not recorded). Some clones in this sample may be carry-over from other donors' samples.

This sequence joins TRBV6-2 or TRBV6-3 and TRBJ1-2, with D maybe TRBD1 (5 bases). The germline V gene encodes CDR1 MNHEY and CDR2 SVGEGT. V shed 5 bases and J shed 8 bases, with 15 bases lying between them. The length of the CDR3 is 13 residues. The CDR3 is CASSLGTVEGYTF. CDR3 DNA: TGTGCCAGCAGTCTTGGGACTGTGGAGGGCTACACCTTC.

This clonotype showed up many times. V and J are TRBV7-6 and TRBJ2-7; perhaps TRBD1 as D (5 bases). The CDR3 extends over 14 amino acids. Germline V gene sequence: CDR1 SGHVS, CDR2 FNYEAQ. Trimming cost V 5 bases and J 6 bases, with 17 bases left between them. CDR3 loop: CASSPQASHGEQYF. In DNA, the CDR3 is TGTGCCAGCAGCCCACAGGCTTCCCATGGCGAGCAGTACTTC.

V usage is TRBV7-8 and J usage is TRBJ2-1; D perhaps matches TRBD2 (5 bases). The germline V and J ends were trimmed by 1 base and 12 bases, with 10 bases remaining between them. The CDR3 has 12 residues. Germline loops: CDR1 SGHVS, CDR2 FQNEAQ. CDR3 protein: CASSLGQSGQFF. The CDR3 bases are TGTGCCAGCAGCTTAGGGCAGAGCGGGCAGTTCTTC.

The table lists this clonotype with a count of one. This likely comes from a read error, as the CDR3 has no conserved phenylalanine or tryptophan at its end. The chain couples TRBV7-6 to TRBJ1-2; 9 bases align to TRBD1. Germline V lookup: CDR1 SGHVS, CDR2 FNYEAQ. Losses at the gene ends were 4 bases for V and 8 bases for J; bases not matched to a gene: 8. The CDR3 is 14 residues long. CDR3 DNA sequence: TGTGCCAGCAGCTGGGTCGGGGACAGGGAAGGCTACACCCTC. It encodes CASSWVGDREGYTL.

This clonotype showed up just a few times. The CDR3 here is CASREDRGEGGYTF. CDR3 nucleotide sequence: TGTGCCAGCAGGGAAGACAGGGGTGAAGGTGGCTACACCTTC. The rearrangement uses TRBV7-4 and TRBJ1-2; 8 nucleotides line up with TRBD1. The CDR3 totals 14 residues. V trimming: 6 bases; J trimming: 7 bases; junction bases outside the gene matches: 10. Germline V gene lookup returns CDR1 SGHVT and CDR2 SQSDAQ.

The chain uses TRBV4-2 and TRBJ2-3, with a possible D match to TRBD1 (5 bases). The germline V and J ends were trimmed by 5 bases and 2 bases, with 17 bases remaining between them. The CDR3 has 16 residues. Germline CDR1 and CDR2: LGHNA and YNFKEQ. CDR3 sequence reads: CASSSSKDNITDTQYF. The CDR3 nucleotides read TGTGCCAGCAGCTCAAGTAAGGACAACATCACAGATACGCAGTATTTT.

Here the CDR3 reads CASRGTSGVSYNEQFF. The DNA for the CDR3 is TGTGCCAGCAGGGGGACTAGCGGGGTCTCCTACAATGAGCAGTTCTTC. The chain links TRBV27 to TRBJ2-1; 13 nucleotides agree with TRBD2. The germline V gene has CDR1 MNHEY and CDR2 SMNVEV (reference sequence). The CDR3 is made up of 16 amino acids. The junction had 2 bases not matched to a gene; V was cut back by 6 bases and J by 0 bases.

The chain has TRBV6-5 and TRBJ1-1; a possible D gene is TRBD1 (5 bases). The CDR3 spans 13 residues. Germline CDR1 MNHEY, CDR2 SVGAGI. Trimming cost V 7 bases and J 4 bases, with 13 bases left between them. Written as DNA, the CDR3 is TGTGCCAGCACCAAAAGGGGTTTCACTGAAGCTTTCTTT. This codes for CASTKRGFTEAFF.

There are a few counts of this clonotype. This rearrangement joins TRBV27 to TRBJ2-3; D is possibly TRBD2 (6 bases). The CDR3 sequence is 15 residues long. Per germline, CDR1 MNHEY and CDR2 SMNVEV (reference sequence). Trimming shortened V by 6 bases and J by 2 bases, and 15 bases separated the two germline ends. This CDR3 reads CASRPGGTDTDTQYF. The CDR3 coding sequence is TGTGCCAGCAGGCCTGGGGGGACGGACACAGATACGCAGTATTTT.

The chain couples TRBV19 to TRBJ2-2; no reliable D call. Trimming pared 5 bases from V and 8 bases from J, leaving 21 bases between. Looked up from germline, CDR1 is LNHDA and CDR2 is SQIVND (reference sequence). The CDR3 spans 16 residues. The CDR3 sequence is CASSLGLVPIAGELFF. CDR3 nucleotide sequence: TGTGCCAGTAGTCTGGGCCTAGTCCCCATAGCAGGGGAGCTGTTTTTT.

The chain carries TRBV23-1 and TRBJ2-7; 7 positions agree with TRBD2. TRBV23-1 is an ORF, with its function uncertain. The CDR3 covers 15 residues. The CDR3 protein is CASSQRSGVTYEQYV. The CDR3 DNA reads TGTGCCAGCAGTCAAAGGAGCGGGGTTACCTACGAGCAGTACGTC.

This clonotype has only a few counts. This chain joins TRBV7-9 and TRBJ2-2, with a possible D match to TRBD1 (5 bases). Trimming took off 4 bases at V and 0 bases at J, with 12 bases between the two ends. The germline V gene encodes CDR1 SEHNR and CDR2 FQNEAQ (reference sequence). The CDR3 spans 16 residues. The CDR3 here is CASSSQGITNTGELFF. The CDR3 DNA reads as TGTGCCAGCAGCTCTCAGGGCATAACGAACACCGGGGAGCTGTTTTTT.

In this sample, this clonotype turned up many times. This chain uses TRBV7-8 with TRBJ2-7, with D uncertain. Looked up from germline, CDR1 is SGHVS and CDR2 is FQNEAQ. Trimming removed 1 base at V and 3 bases at J, with 7 bases between. This CDR3 comprises 13 residues. CDR3 sequence reads: CASSLGHFYEQYV. CDR3 bases: TGTGCCAGCAGCTTAGGTCACTTCTACGAGCAGTACGTC.

In its sample, this clonotype was seen once. The chain has TRBV27 and TRBJ1-2; D possibly corresponds to TRBD1 (5 bases). Trimming took 5 bases from V and 8 from J, leaving 18 bases between them. The CDR3 is made up of 14 amino acids. Per the germline V gene, CDR1 is MNHEY and CDR2 is SMNVEV (reference sequence). CDR3 in amino acids: CASSGLTDNKGYTF. Here the CDR3 DNA reads TGTGCCAGCAGTGGTCTCACGGACAATAAAGGCTACACCTTC.

The rearrangement uses TRBV6-1 and TRBJ2-2; 16 nucleotides line up with TRBD2. The CDR3 is 19 residues long. CDR1 and CDR2 from the germline V gene are MNHNS and SASEGT. The ends lost 4 bases at V and 1 base at J; junction bases unmatched: 6. The DNA for the CDR3 is TGTGCCAGCAGTGCGTCCGGGACTAGCGGGGGGGTGAACACCGGGGAGCTGTTTTTT. It codes for CASSASGTSGGVNTGELFF.

V and J are TRBV19 and TRBJ2-2; D may be TRBD2 (5 bases). Germline V gene lookup returns CDR1 LNHDA and CDR2 SQIVND (reference sequence). Trimming pared 3 bases from V and 2 bases from J, leaving 10 bases between. The CDR3 runs 15 residues. The CDR3 sequence is CASSILATNTGELFF. The CDR3 coding sequence is TGTGCCAGTAGTATTCTAGCCACCAACACCGGGGAGCTGTTTTTT.

The CDR3 DNA follows: TGTGCCAGCAGCGTCAGGACTAGCGGGGGGGCCAGGTATGAGCAGTTCTTC. Translation: CASSVRTSGGARYEQFF. J is TRBJ2-1 and V is TRBV27, with 15 nucleotides matching TRBD2. The CDR3 length is 17 residues. The V and J ends lost 6 bases and 8 bases, in that order; junction bases with no gene match: 11. Germline V lookup: CDR1 MNHEY, CDR2 SMNVEV (reference sequence).

This chain links TRBV4-2 with TRBJ2-1; a weak D match, TRBD1 (5 bases). Trimming left V 4 bases short and J 4 bases short, with 14 bases between. This CDR3 is 15 amino acids long. Germline V gives CDR1 LGHNA, CDR2 YNFKEQ. CDR3 amino acids: CASSPPQGEYNEQFF. The CDR3 DNA reads TGTGCCAGCAGCCCTCCCCAGGGCGAATACAATGAGCAGTTCTTC.

The chain recombines TRBV3-1 with TRBJ1-5; D is unclear. The length of the CDR3 is 12 residues. V was clipped by 4 bases and J by 8 bases, with 9 bases between them. CDR1 is LGHDT, CDR2 YNNKEL, per germline (reference sequence). The CDR3 coding sequence is TGTGCCAGCAGCCGCCCTGGGGAGCCCCAGCATTTT. The encoded protein is CASSRPGEPQHF.

The chain has TRBV7-9 and TRBJ2-3; no clear D. V lost 1 base and J lost 2, with 10 bases in between. The V gene's germline CDR1 is SEHNR and CDR2 FQNEAQ (reference sequence). CDR3 size: 15 residues. The CDR3 nucleotides are TGTGCCAGCAGCTTAGTTCCCCCCCACACAGATACGCAGTATTTT. Translation gives CASSLVPPHTDTQYF.

Comments on this clonotype: A read error may explain this, as a much larger clone is one base away. The chain carries TRBV7-2 and TRBJ2-3; 14 bases map to TRBD2. The CDR3 spans 16 residues. Germline V gene lookup returns CDR1 SGHTA and CDR2 FQGNSA. CDR3 nucleotide sequence: TGTGTCAGCAGCCTACGAGGGACTAGCGGGGGAGATACGCAGTATTTT. Translating it yields CVSSLRGTSGGDTQYF.